This T cell receptor (beta chain) is drawn from a study of cytomegalovirus exposure and HLA in healthy donors (TCRdb year 2017). For the wider study: An earlier analysis of 550 to 700 of the donors reported 276 Gb of sequence data and some 120 million unique TCR beta sequences from 150 million to 200 million T cells. Approximately 300 gigabases of sequencing data and approximately 92 million unique TCR sequences made up an early release that covered around 640 HLA-typed donors. The genetic ancestry cluster associated with self-reported Caucasian donors included around 76% of the approximately 430 genotyped donors. The aim of the study was to test whether cataloging public T cell receptors could identify signatures of past pathogen exposure. The T cell repertoires of 666 subjects were profiled by immunosequencing and related to cytomegalovirus serostatus. In addition to the first cohort of 666 subjects, a separate validation cohort of around 110 different subjects was used. To predict cytomegalovirus infection status, the study combined high-throughput TCR immunosequencing, statistical association of individual TCRs with disease status, and machine learning. In a later analysis, previously published TCR beta repertoires from about 640 donors were re-analyzed and high-resolution HLA genotyping was added so that TCR occurrence patterns could be studied. Rather than using new phenotypic data, the later analysis identified candidate immune exposures from TCR beta sequences and from how often those sequences occurred across donors. To decide whether each TCR beta V gene segment behaved as functional or pseudogenic, an earlier analysis of some 600 of the donors relied on high-throughput TCR beta sequencing. Donor age, sex, ethnicity and CMV serostatus were compiled alongside the repertoire data. In a later genetic analysis, genome-wide SNP genotypes for about three fifths of the roughly 670 donors were used, and that subset was treated as a discovery cohort. Every discovery cohort repertoire had been produced on one sequencing platform. HLA typing included class I and class II loci at four-digit resolution. The number of typed donors differed by locus: about 620-630 for A, B, C, DRB1 and DQB1; 522 for DQA1; roughly 600 for DPA1; and roughly 470 for DPB1. Four to six DR-DQ haplotypes were handled as single units for association and clustering, since linkage in the cohort was strong. Among under 450 genotyped donors of the cohort, an average of about 240,000 unique TCR beta nucleotide sequences were sequenced per donor, 15% to 20% of them non-productive.

This clone was detected a few times. The clone's antigen remains unknown. The record has no base qualities; no much larger clone is one base away. The cohort was made up of 666 healthy bone marrow donors. Cohort members were all nominally healthy when sampled, although unrecorded immune exposures were likely present. The donor was CMV seropositive and was included in the group of 300 or so seropositive cohort members. A peripheral blood sample was collected from each donor, and TCR beta sequencing was performed on peripheral blood mononuclear cells. Genomic DNA was extracted from the blood cell samples with the Qiagen DNeasy Blood Extraction Kit. Libraries came from the immunoSEQ multiplex PCR assay. The multiplex PCR relied on a mix of 60 forward primers for TCR Vbeta segments and 13 reverse primers for TCR Jbeta segments. The CDR3 region of rearranged TCR beta genes was amplified from genomic DNA with a multiplex PCR assay. The Illumina HiSeq System was used to sequence the amplified TCR beta libraries as 87-base-pair reads. The study's own analysis went as follows. In a later analysis, tens of millions of unique TCR beta chains were counted across the 666 repertoires, and approximately 9.9 million of these chains were shared by at least two donors. Raw reads were error-corrected and collapsed into unique sequences by a nearest-neighbor algorithm in which closely related sequences were merged to remove PCR and sequencing errors. CDR3 sequences were aligned to IMGT reference sequences to assign V, D and J gene segments. For a sequence to be retained, a match of at least six nucleotides was required to both a V gene segment and a J gene segment. Rearrangements were classified as productive when the CDR3 lacked stop codons and remained in frame with V and J, and all other rearrangements were classified as non-productive. Following IMGT convention, CDR3 was defined as the stretch from the second conserved V-encoded cysteine to the conserved J-encoded phenylalanine. The earlier analysis of about 610 of the donors excluded any sequence lacking an unambiguous match to a single V gene segment. In an earlier analysis of 587 of the donors, V segments were called functional above 56.7% productive rearrangements and were called segregating when the between-donor standard deviation exceeded 5%. A statistical classification framework was built to diagnose cytomegalovirus status from the catalog of TCR beta chain sequences. In a later analysis, V and J genes were assigned by comparing TCR nucleotide sequences against IMGT/GENE-DB human TR gene sequences. Using the TCRdist pipeline, a later analysis assigned CDR3 sequences along with most-parsimonious VDJ recombination scenarios. In a later analysis, each TCR beta chain was defined by its CDR3 amino acid sequence together with its V-gene family, and reads lacking a unique V-gene family were excluded. To address suspected cross-contamination and a sequencing artifact, a later analysis removed a few hundred highly shared, low-generation-probability nucleotide sequences. For each public chain, a later analysis derived a clonal expansion index from normalized ranks of inferred template counts within each repertoire. In a later analysis, generation probabilities were computed using a VDJ recombination model fitted to out-of-frame rearrangements, and the results were checked against IGoR. Hypergeometric tests were used in a later analysis to score TCR-TCR, TCR-HLA and TCR-CMV co-occurrence, with a repertoire-size bias correction applied to the TCR pairs. False discovery rates were estimated in a later analysis by permuting HLA or CMV assignments 20 times. In a later analysis, co-occurring TCRs were grouped using DBSCAN, with TCRdist sequence similarity added in when clustering inside HLA-allele-positive subsets. For co-occurrence clustering, repertoires with fewer than 30,000 or more than 120,000 public chains were excluded, along with roughly 5 repertoires with anomalous nucleotide sharing. In its TCRdb copy, this immuneACCESS table keeps in-frame sequences only and misses some clones. Where compared with another copy, unresolved V genes explain less than half of these, and the others have no known cause. The V and J calls and clone size were taken over from that table, and D and trimming were inferred from the DNA. For this sample the table gives some 170,000 clones, of which around 70% were detected only once. Approximately 4.6% of the sample rests with the top ten.

From a lookup of the germline V gene, CDR1 and CDR2 are SGHRS and YFSETQ. The CDR3 numbers 16 residues from cysteine through phenylalanine. Of all the DNA, just the CDR3 is kept, 48 bases in frame from base 1. After removal of 3 bases from V and 7 bases from J, the junction retains 10 bases not matched to a gene. Study-wide conclusions, independent of this receptor: Most TCR sequences were seen in very few donors, while some public TCRs were found in many individuals. Specific HLA alleles were associated with over 15,000 TCR beta sequences at a false discovery rate of 0.05 in a later analysis. In a later analysis, most CMV-associated TCR beta chains were found to appear HLA-restricted, with HLA associations seemingly driven largely by CMV exposure. Compared with equally common non-associated chains, HLA-associated TCR beta chains in a later analysis were more clonally expanded and had lower generation probabilities. Because HLA typing was unavailable for some donors at each locus, only the typed subset was used in association tests. In a later analysis, the rate of TCR association differed among HLA loci, with DRB1 alleles having the most associated TCRs and HLA-C alleles having the fewest. According to the authors, the approach could potentially be generalized to other disease states and immunological phenotypes. Broadly in line with IMGT annotations, most TCR beta V segments showed up in productive rearrangements about 87% or about 30% of the time in an earlier analysis of 587 of the donors. In a later genetic analysis, fewer N-insertions in productive TCRs were reported among donors in an Asian-associated ancestry cluster than the roughly 700-donor mean. Immune exposure information for the cohort was limited to CMV serostatus. According to a later analysis, parvovirus B19, influenza, CMV and Epstein-Barr virus appeared linked to several top co-occurrence clusters. Sequencing depth was assumed to be roughly uniform across donors in the presence/absence analyses, though that assumption may not hold. A cluster of highly shared sequence variants was judged likely to represent a technical artifact of the sequencing pipeline. Three of the identified cytomegalovirus-associated TCR beta chains were confirmed in vitro to be specific for cytomegalovirus antigens. Because counts were too low, around 18 rarely observed V segments, including chromosome 9 orphons, were left out of the earlier analysis of some 640 of the donors. This cohort had only TCR beta chains sequenced, and the lack of alpha or paired-chain data limited which features could be detected. A total of 164 TCR beta chains were listed by the study as associated with cytomegalovirus. A further reported finding was that TCR beta sequences accurately predicted the HLA-A and HLA-B alleles for most subjects in the first cohort. Strong co-occurrence of HLA alleles, especially DR and DQ, made assigning TCR associations to individual alleles difficult. An association between a missense DCLRE1C variant and V-gene and J-gene trimming of TCR beta chains was found in a later genetic analysis and replicated in an independent cohort. The classifier was reported to diagnose cytomegalovirus status with high specificity and sensitivity in both the original cohort and the validation cohort. Correlated functional status among segregating V segments might reflect linkage disequilibrium, but an unknown experimental factor could not be ruled out. Some IMGT-functional V segments, including TRBV6-2 and TRBV6-3, could not be told apart with the 87-base-pair reads, so those segments were excluded.

Recombination linked TRBV5-1 to TRBJ1-4; 9 bases in the junction line up with TRBD1. This sequence originates from a man aged 18 to 29 in good health and CMV-seropositive. Sequencing was done on a sample of PBMCs. The DNA reads TGCGCCAGCAGCTGGACCGTGGGACAGGGACCTGAAAAACTGTTTTTT. Its protein product is CASSWTVGQGPEKLFF.